The clone carrying this T cell receptor (beta chain) has more than one count but fewer than ten. What it recognizes is unknown. The diagnoses drew upon clinical symptoms, serum thyroxine and TRAb, thyroid ultrasound and orbital computed tomography. From more than 8 ml of fresh peripheral blood, PBMCs were isolated. The data stem from a study of T cells in Graves' hyperthyroidism and ophthalmopathy. Overall study findings and caveats: A 13 V-J signature model discriminated ophthalmopathy versus stable hyperthyroidism.

TCR beta CDR3 region amplification was performed from RNA transcripts. HTBI primers were the set used in a first-round RT-PCR of the TCR CDR3. MiXCR, applied by TCRdb to the multiplex PCR reads, yields one record per CDR3 protein. The table lists hundreds of thousands of distinct CDR3 sequences, 12% to 15% of them singletons. The CDR3 has 11 amino acids. Germline V lookup: CDR1 DFQATT, CDR2 SNEGSKA (reference sequence). V gave up 5 bases and J gave up 8 bases; unmatched junction bases: 5. This TCR was sampled from a woman under 30 with Graves' hyperthyroidism. The sequenced sample consisted of blood. The chain has TRBV20-1 and TRBJ2-7; 8 positions agree with TRBD1. The DNA of the CDR3 is TGCAGTGCTGAGGACAGGGCCAAGCAGTACTTC. Translated, it gives CSAEDRAKQYF.